This TCR beta chain emerged from a study of vaccination and CD4 T cells after COVID-19 (dated by TCRdb to 2021 to 2024). For the study in its entirety: SARS-CoV-2 positivity had been established in the convalescent patients by nasal swab PCR, and mild disease was recorded in about 9 of these patients and severe disease in one. The convalescent cohort included six males and four females, with two Hispanic individuals, seven Caucasians, two Asians and one multiracial person. Participants received two doses of either the Pfizer-BioNTech BNT162b2 vaccine (n=8) or the Moderna mRNA-1273 vaccine (n=2). Post-COVID blood samples were collected from convalescent patients a median of roughly 100 days after diagnosis, with a range of about 30 to 170 days. The time from the second vaccine dose to post-vaccine blood sampling had a median of around 72 days and ranged from about 12 to 241 days. The cultures were stimulated with overlapping spike peptide pools from SARS-CoV-2 and from the common cold coronaviruses HCoV-NL63, HCoV-OC43 and HCoV-229E. In control cultures, a CEFX viral epitope pool was used as positive control, an HIV-1 Nef peptide pool was used as negative control, or no peptide was added. The spike-specific CD4+ TCR repertoire was compared before and after mRNA vaccination in nine to ten COVID-19 convalescent patients and a few infection-naive healthy vaccine recipients.

The library was prepared using PCR. TCR sequencing of DNA from cultured CD4+ T cells used the Oncomine TCR Beta short-read assay at the Johns Hopkins FTIC core. The QIAamp micro DNA kit was used to extract genomic DNA from the cultured CD4+ T cells. The Oncomine TCR Beta libraries from cultured CD4+ T cells were pooled using unique dual indexes and then sequenced on an Illumina iSeq 100. The study's own analysis went as follows. Non-productive sequences were filtered out, and CDR3s that did not start with C, did not end with F or W, or were shorter than 7 amino acids were discarded. Antigen-specific clonotypes were identified using the MANAFEST web application through comparison of peptide-stimulated wells with reference and other culture wells. For a clone to be called positive, the clone needed an FDR below 0.05, an odds ratio above 5, and a productive frequency above 0.1% in at least two of three replicate wells. A clonotype was classed as cross-reactive if the clonotype showed significant expansion both in SARS-CoV-2 spike wells and in at least one common cold coronavirus spike condition. Similarity between CDR3 sequences was evaluated in R version 3.6.1 using Levenshtein distances (stringdist) and unrooted phylogenetic trees (ape). The public reads were reanalyzed by TCRdb: fastp trimming at Q25, MiXCR alignment, in-frame beta chains only. CDR3 protein duplicates are merged, each entry listing the most common genes and DNA. The V and J calls and clone size come from TCRdb's table, not from the authors' own analysis. The sample contains 20,000 or so distinct CDR3 sequences, around a third of them found a single time. About an eighth of the sample is in the top ten clones.

This clonotype was picked up a small number of times. No cognate antigen has been identified for it. Base-call qualities are not available, and no considerably larger clone is one nucleotide away. Broader findings and caveats from the paper: Of the vaccine-specific clones found in convalescent patients, nearly all (304 of 307) were mono-reactive for SARS-CoV-2 spike instead of being cross-reactive with common cold coronaviruses. Among convalescent patients, a median around 89% of the SARS-CoV-2-reactive clones seen after vaccination appeared only after vaccination, which suggests priming specific to the vaccine. The number of convalescent patients in the study was relatively small, and the study did not examine early timepoints following natural infection. Although the median number of SARS-CoV-2-reactive clonotypes went up from 21 after infection to some 40 after vaccination, the increase was not significant.

This sample's treatment or condition label indicates: roughly ten-day PBMC culture with coronavirus spike peptide pools or control peptides (ViraFEST assay). To expand antigen-specific T cells with peptide pools and then pick out the expanded clonotypes through TCR sequencing, the study relied on the ViraFEST assay. The convalescent patients' positive SARS-CoV-2 PCR tests fell between March and December 2020, which was before the Alpha, Beta and Delta variants emerged in the United States. Each well held 2 million to 2.5 million PBMCs cultured with roughly 10 ug/ml peptide pools in IMDM containing around 5% human AB serum and roughly 9.3 IU/ml IL-2. Half of the culture medium was replaced with fresh IL-2-containing medium on days 3 and 7. After approximately eleven days of culture, CD4+ T cells were isolated by negative selection using the EasySep CD4+ T cell isolation kit. PBMCs were separated from whole blood using Ficoll-Paque Plus gradient centrifugation and then either used fresh or cryopreserved at -140C. In general, triplicate wells were set up for every culture condition.

The source material was cultured CD4+ T cells from blood. The sequence came from a human donor with COVID-19.

The CDR3 corresponds to CASSLQGAGEKLFF. The nucleotide sequence reads TGTGCCAGTAGTCTCCAGGGTGCCGGGGAAAAACTGTTTTTT. The V and J genes are TRBV19 and TRBJ1-4; 5 matching bases give a weak D call of TRBD1. CDR1 and CDR2, looked up from the germline V gene (reference sequence), are LNHDA and SQIVND. The junction shows trimming of 5 bases on V and 8 bases on J, plus 15 bases between the germline ends. Spanning cysteine to phenylalanine, the CDR3 consists of 14 amino acids. Only the CDR3 part of the read is kept: 42 bases, read in frame from the first base.